One and the same sample provided the 19 T cell receptor beta chains below, sequenced in a study of shared clonotypes between healthy human individuals. Here immunoSEQ multiplex PCR was the method, and the copy in TCRdb shows in-frame clones only, minus some. The sample holds about 2 million clones, about 95% seen once. Naive CD8 cells lacked CD45RO, underwent positive selection for CCR7 and left out terminally differentiated effector memory CD45RA+ cells. The sequenced sample was naive CD8+ T cells sorted from blood. The receptors were sampled from a man aged 18 to 29 in good health.

The rearrangement links TRBV5-1 to TRBJ2-1, with D possibly being TRBD1 (5 bases). Germline V CDR1 and CDR2: SGHRS, YFSETQ. The ends were cut back, 3 bases at V and 6 bases at J, with 10 bases in the middle. This CDR3 has 13 residues. The CDR3 here is CASSWFGANEQFF. The CDR3 DNA follows: TGCGCCAGCAGCTGGTTTGGGGCCAATGAGCAGTTCTTC.

For this clone: This specimen includes other DNA sequences encoding the same CDR3. V is TRBV5-6 and J is TRBJ2-3; 7 bases line up with TRBD1. The trim removed 0 bases at V and 1 base at J, leaving 2 bases unmatched. The CDR3 runs to 15 residues. Germline V gene sequence: CDR1 SGHDT, CDR2 YYEEEE. The DNA of the CDR3 is TGTGCCAGCAGCTTGGGCCAGGGGGGCACAGATACGCAGTATTTT. It encodes CASSLGQGGTDTQYF.

The V and J genes are TRBV9 and TRBJ2-1; 7 bases are shared with TRBD2. The length of the CDR3 is 15 residues. Germline CDR1 SGDLS, CDR2 YYNGEE. V was clipped by 3 bases and J by 8 bases; unmatched bases: 11. The CDR3 nucleotides are TGTGCCAGCAGCGGCCTAGCGGTGAGCTCAGATGAGCAGTTCTTC. It encodes CASSGLAVSSDEQFF.

The V and J genes are TRBV7-2 and TRBJ2-7; possible D gene TRBD2, 6 bases. V was pared by 4 bases and J by 2 bases, with 24 bases between. Germline-derived CDR1 and CDR2 are SGHTA and FQGNSA. The CDR3 runs 18 residues. The CDR3: CASSSRTNREAATYEQYF. The CDR3 nucleotides read TGTGCCAGCAGCTCCAGGACTAACCGGGAAGCGGCCACCTACGAGCAGTACTTC.

The chain joins TRBV27 to TRBJ2-7, with 8 bases matching TRBD2. Germline CDR1 reads MNHEY; CDR2 reads SMNVEV (reference sequence). V gave up 5 bases and J gave up 0 bases; unmatched junction bases: 9. The length of the CDR3 is 16 residues. The CDR3 here is CASSPRTGGLSYEQYF. In DNA form, the CDR3 reads TGTGCCAGCAGTCCGCGTACGGGGGGGCTCTCCTACGAGCAGTACTTC.

The chain uses TRBV7-2 and TRBJ1-2; maybe TRBD1 (5 bases). The germline gives CDR1 SGHTA, CDR2 FQGNSA. This CDR3 has 14 amino acids. The V gene lost 1 base and the J gene lost 5 bases, with 11 bases spanning the gap. The CDR3 loop is CASSLEGPHYGYTF. CDR3 bases: TGTGCCAGCAGCTTAGAGGGACCCCATTATGGCTACACCTTC.

The chain has TRBV5-4 and TRBJ2-7; possible D gene TRBD2, 7 bases. CDR3 length equals 14 residues. Trimming pared 4 bases from V and 7 bases from J, leaving 18 bases between. Germline CDR1 reads SGHNT; CDR2 reads YYREEE (reference sequence). CDR3 sequence reads: CASSQTGPGGEQYF. Here the CDR3 DNA reads TGTGCCAGCAGCCAGACAGGCCCCGGGGGGGAGCAGTACTTC.

This rearrangement joins TRBV7-9 to TRBJ2-7; a weak D match, TRBD1 (7 bases). This CDR3 is 13 amino acids long. With 8 bases removed from V and 1 base from J, the gap between germline ends came to 12 bases. The germline gives CDR1 SEHNR, CDR2 FQNEAQ (reference sequence). The CDR3 nucleotides are TGTGCCAGCGGAGGGACAGTTTCCTACGAGCAGTACTTC. Its protein is CASGGTVSYEQYF.

The chain links TRBV7-6 to TRBJ2-7, with TRBD2 identical over 7 bases. V trimming: 5 bases; J trimming: 4 bases; junction bases outside the gene matches: 14. Germline loops: CDR1 SGHVS, CDR2 FNYEAQ. The CDR3 has 16 amino acids. The CDR3 DNA sequence: TGTGCCAGCAGCCCAGTTGGGATAGCGGGTAGTTACGAGCAGTACTTC. As protein: CASSPVGIAGSYEQYF.

The J gene is TRBJ1-2, the V gene TRBV19, with unresolved D. Per the germline V gene, CDR1 is LNHDA and CDR2 is SQIVND (reference sequence). Deletions cut 1 base from V and 6 bases from J, with 9 bases between. The CDR3 has 13 amino acids. This CDR3 reads CASSIVRQDGYTF. The CDR3 DNA is TGTGCCAGTAGTATAGTACGGCAGGATGGCTACACCTTC.

The V call is TRBV15, the J call TRBJ2-7, with 12 bases fitting TRBD2. The J segment lost 5 bases and the V segment lost 5 bases, leaving 4 bases of the junction unmatched. The CDR3 is 14 amino acids. CDR1 LNHNV and CDR2 YYDKDF come from the germline V gene (reference sequence). CDR3 coding DNA: TGTGCCACCAGCCCTAGCGGGAGGGCCCACGAGCAGTACTTC. Amino acids: CATSPSGRAHEQYF.

This chain links TRBV29-1 with TRBJ2-1, with 10 nucleotides matching TRBD2. With 7 bases clipped from V and 4 bases from J, the junction kept 7 bases outside the gene matches. The germline V gene has CDR1 SQVTM and CDR2 ANQGSEA. CDR3 length: 14 residues. CDR3 nucleotides: TGCAGCGCGCCGGCTAGCGGGGGATACAATGAGCAGTTCTTC. Its protein is CSAPASGGYNEQFF.

The V call is TRBV4-1, the J call TRBJ1-1; 12 positions agree with TRBD1. Germline V gene data show CDR1 as MGHRA and CDR2 as YSYEKL. J gave up 9 bases and V 2 bases, and 7 bases lay outside the gene matches. The CDR3 has 15 residues. CDR3 sequence (DNA): TGCGCCAGCAGCCAAACGGGACAGGGGGCTTGGAAAGCTTTCTTT. This gives the protein CASSQTGQGAWKAFF.

This clone has a single count. The chain uses TRBV6-5 and TRBJ2-5, with unresolved D. The germline gives CDR1 MNHEY, CDR2 SVGAGI. V lost 0 bases and J 5 bases, leaving 13 bases between the germline ends. This CDR3 contains 15 residues. CDR3 protein: CASSYSDSGGETQYF. CDR3 in DNA: TGTGCCAGCAGTTACTCAGACTCGGGTGGGGAGACCCAGTACTTC.

V and J are TRBV4-3 and TRBJ2-1; 15 bases line up with TRBD2. The trim removed 3 bases at V and 2 bases at J, leaving 5 bases unmatched. This CDR3 spans 18 amino acids. Germline CDR1 reads LGHNA; CDR2 reads YSLEER. CDR3 sequence: CASSQGLAGGGAYNEQFF. The CDR3 nucleotides are TGCGCCAGCAGCCAGGGACTAGCGGGAGGTGGTGCCTACAATGAGCAGTTCTTC.

V and J are TRBV20-1 and TRBJ2-1; no reliable D call. Per germline, CDR1 DFQATT and CDR2 SNEGSKA (reference sequence). V lost 3 bases and J 7 bases, leaving 4 bases between the germline ends. This CDR3 spans 10 amino acids. As DNA, the CDR3 is TGCAGTGCTAGGCGGAATGAGCAGTTCTTC. This sequence encodes CSARRNEQFF.

This chain links TRBV5-1 with TRBJ2-1; D remains ambiguous. This CDR3 has 14 residues. V lost 3 bases, J lost 5 bases, and 12 bases lay in between. Germline lookup yields CDR1 SGHRS and CDR2 YFSETQ. In nucleotides, the CDR3 is TGCGCCAGCAGCTGGGAACGGCTCGACAATGAGCAGTTCTTC. As protein: CASSWERLDNEQFF.

This clone was seen a single time. This chain connects TRBV27 to TRBJ2-7, with TRBD2 matching 7 bases. CDR3 length: 14 residues. Trimming took 5 bases from V and 2 from J; bases not matched to a gene: 6. Germline loops: CDR1 MNHEY, CDR2 SMNVEV (reference sequence). This CDR3 reads CASSPGGRAYEQYF. The CDR3 coding sequence is TGTGCCAGCAGTCCCGGGGGGAGGGCCTACGAGCAGTACTTC.

This clone was observed a single time. This chain uses TRBV6-5 with TRBJ1-1, with 9 bases identical to TRBD1. Germline V gene sequence: CDR1 MNHEY, CDR2 SVGAGI. Trimming at V came to 5 bases and at J to 11 bases, leaving 9 bases not matched to a gene. This CDR3 has 13 amino acids. The CDR3 region is CASSMGTGGSAFF. The CDR3 DNA is TGTGCCAGCAGTATGGGAACAGGGGGCAGCGCTTTCTTT.